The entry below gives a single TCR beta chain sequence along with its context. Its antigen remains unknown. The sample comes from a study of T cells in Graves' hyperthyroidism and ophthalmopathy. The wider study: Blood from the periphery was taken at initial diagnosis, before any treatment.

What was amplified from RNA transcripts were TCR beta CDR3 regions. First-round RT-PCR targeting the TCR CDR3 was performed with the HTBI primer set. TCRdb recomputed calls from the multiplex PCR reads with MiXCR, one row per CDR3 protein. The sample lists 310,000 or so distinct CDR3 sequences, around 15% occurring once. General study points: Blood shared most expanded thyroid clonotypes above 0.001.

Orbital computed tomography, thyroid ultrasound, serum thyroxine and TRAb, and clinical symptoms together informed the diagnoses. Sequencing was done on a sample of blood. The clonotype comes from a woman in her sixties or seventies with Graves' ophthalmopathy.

The CDR3 here is CAISELTGLQETQYF. For the CDR3, the DNA is TGTGCCATCAGTGAGTTGACAGGGTTACAAGAGACCCAGTACTTC. The chain carries TRBV10-3 and TRBJ2-5; 7 bases line up with TRBD1. CDR1 is ENHRY, CDR2 SYGVKD, per germline. The CDR3 runs 15 residues. V trimming: 1 base; J trimming: 2 bases; junction bases outside the gene matches: 4.